The sequence of this TCR beta chain was determined in a study of cytomegalovirus exposure and HLA in healthy donors. Study-wide findings and caveats: Among TCR beta chains, those listed as cytomegalovirus-associated numbered about 150.

A note on this clone: Its antigen is currently unknown.

This CDR3 has 15 residues. Trimming stripped 2 bases from V and 8 bases from J, with 18 bases between. Per the germline V gene, CDR1 is KGHSH and CDR2 is LQKENI. Donors in the study were healthy people who gave bone marrow. The PCR contained 60 Vbeta and 13 Jbeta primers. Here immunoSEQ multiplex PCR was the method, and the copy in TCRdb shows in-frame clones only, minus some. The table shows under 70,000 clones, with around 80% occurring only once. The sequenced sample consisted of PBMCs. The receptor's source is a man aged 50 to 59 in good health and CMV-seronegative. The rearrangement joins TRBV18 to TRBJ1-2; D not resolved. The CDR3 DNA is TGTGCCAGCTCACCAAAAACAGCAAAAGGTGACGGCTACACCTTC. Its protein product is CASSPKTAKGDGYTF. The full variable domain, rest sourced from reference TRBV18 and TRBJ1-2, is NAGVMQNPRHLVRRRGQEARLRCSPMKGHSHVYWYRQLPEEGLKFMVYLQKENIIDESGMPKERFSAEFPKEGPSILRIQQVVRGDSAAYFCASSPKTAKGDGYTFGSGTRLTVV.